These T cell receptor beta chains were read from a single sample in a study of early T cells in non-severe SARS-CoV-2 infection. TCRdb ran MiXCR on the 5' RACE reads and lists one entry per CDR3 protein. The data show 64,000 or so distinct CDR3 sequences, approximately 10% seen once. The sequencing here drew on whole blood, taken at baseline. All receptors derive from an adult who was a healthcare worker with PCR-confirmed SARS-CoV-2 infection or an uninfected control (not recorded which). CDR3s include the opening cysteine and the closing phenylalanine or tryptophan. A D gene is named only where the DNA matches it firmly. Clone size is given for some rows only: seen once, a few or many times, or a class if the clone is expanded.

j_call v_call clone_size d_call cdr3_aa cdr3_nt
TRBJ2-7 TRBV12-3/TRBV12-4 many TRBD2 CASSRGLAGGLEQYF TGTGCCAGCAGTCGCGGACTAGCGGGGGGCCTCGAGCAGTACTTC
TRBJ2-1 TRBV20-1 few TRBD2 CSVQAGGPSNEQFF TGCAGTGTCCAAGCGGGGGGGCCCTCTAATGAGCAGTTCTTC
TRBJ1-1 TRBV12-3/TRBV12-4 few NA CASSFWTLGTEAFF TGTGCCAGCAGTTTTTGGACCCTGGGCACTGAAGCTTTCTTT
TRBJ1-5 TRBV6-5 few NA CASSYGEGQPQHF TGTGCCAGCAGTTACGGTGAGGGGCAGCCCCAGCATTTT
TRBJ2-5 TRBV10-3 NA NA CAISDGHQETQYF TGTGCCATCAGTGACGGACACCAAGAGACCCAGTACTTC
TRBJ1-1 TRBV6-5 many NA CASSPREGAEAFF TGTGCCAGCAGCCCACGGGAAGGGGCAGAAGCTTTCTTT
TRBJ2-7 TRBV6-5 NA NA CASRLATGLAYEQYF TGTGCCAGCAGATTAGCGACGGGGCTTGCCTACGAGCAGTACTTC
TRBJ2-2 TRBV30 many NA CALSWRANTGELFF TGTGCCCTCTCGTGGCGGGCAAACACCGGGGAGCTGTTTTTT
TRBJ1-1 TRBV12-5 many TRBD1 CASGVRQGRLEAFF TGTGCTAGTGGTGTTCGACAGGGACGGTTAGAAGCTTTCTTT
TRBJ1-6 TRBV12-3/TRBV12-4 NA NA CATRAGDNSPLHF TGTGCCACTCGGGCGGGGGATAATTCACCCCTCCACTTT
TRBJ1-6 TRBV10-2 NA NA CASSAHGPASPLHF TGCGCCAGCAGTGCCCACGGCCCAGCCTCACCCCTCCACTTT
TRBJ2-7 TRBV27 NA NA CASSFSSPAREQYF TGTGCCAGCAGTTTTTCTTCCCCAGCACGGGAGCAGTACTTC
TRBJ1-1 TRBV21-1 few NA CASRTEDTEAFF TGTGCCAGCCGGACCGAGGACACTGAAGCTTTCTTT
TRBJ1-6 TRBV7-9 many NA CASSLATLTVGSPLHF TGTGCCAGCAGCTTAGCGACCTTGACAGTAGGTTCACCCCTCCACTTT
TRBJ1-1 TRBV12-3/TRBV12-4 many TRBD1 CASRKTGFNTEAFF TGTGCCAGCAGGAAGACAGGGTTCAACACTGAAGCTTTCTTT
TRBJ2-3 TRBV5-1 few TRBD2 CASRTGTSGATGTDTQYF TGCGCCAGCCGAACCGGGACTAGCGGGGCGACTGGCACAGATACGCAGTATTTT
TRBJ2-7 TRBV20-1 NA TRBD1 CSASPRQGPYEQYF TGCAGTGCCTCCCCCCGACAGGGGCCCTACGAGCAGTACTTC
TRBJ1-6 TRBV20-1 many TRBD1 CSASPGTGRSYNSPLHF TGCAGTGCTAGCCCCGGGACAGGGCGCTCCTATAATTCACCCCTCCACTTT
TRBJ1-1 TRBV6-2/TRBV6-3 few NA CASSYQVMNTEAFF TGTGCCAGCAGTTATCAAGTTATGAACACTGAAGCTTTCTTT
TRBJ2-3 TRBV29-1 NA NA CSVEASTVGTDTQYF TGCAGCGTTGAAGCTTCAACAGTAGGCACAGATACGCAGTATTTT
TRBJ1-3 TRBV2 NA NA CASSGGRFITGNTIYF TGTGCCAGCAGTGGAGGAAGGTTCATTACTGGAAACACCATATATTTT
TRBJ2-1 TRBV7-2 few NA CASSSATVGAREQFF TGTGCCAGCAGCTCTGCCACCGTTGGGGCGCGTGAGCAGTTCTTC
TRBJ1-2 TRBV19 few TRBD1 CASSISTGANYGYTF TGTGCCAGTAGTATCTCGACAGGGGCTAACTATGGCTACACCTTC
TRBJ2-7 TRBV20-1 few TRBD1 CSATAGTGIHEQYF TGCAGTGCTACTGCCGGGACAGGGATACACGAGCAGTACTTC
TRBJ2-7 TRBV4-1 NA TRBD1 CASSQVLPNRDRGYEQYF TGCGCCAGCAGCCAAGTCTTACCAAACCGGGACAGGGGGTACGAGCAGTACTTC
TRBJ2-3 TRBV18 many TRBD2 CASSPSAGGPTDTQYF TGTGCCAGCTCACCAAGCGCGGGGGGCCCCACAGATACGCAGTATTTT
TRBJ2-1 TRBV11-2 few NA CASSLAGDEQFF TGTGCCAGCAGCTTAGCAGGGGATGAGCAGTTCTTC
TRBJ1-4 TRBV5-6 NA NA CASSWRKAVSGGKLFF TGTGCCAGCAGCTGGAGAAAGGCAGTCAGTGGGGGAAAACTGTTTTTT
TRBJ2-1 TRBV9 NA NA CASSVAGSPTYNEQFF TGTGCCAGCAGCGTAGCGGGGTCCCCTACCTACAATGAGCAGTTCTTC
TRBJ2-5 TRBV6-6 few NA CASSYAETQYF TGTGCCAGCAGTTACGCCGAGACCCAGTACTTC
TRBJ1-6 TRBV7-2 NA TRBD1 CASSFRGGTANSPLHF TGTGCCAGCAGCTTCCGAGGGGGGACAGCAAATTCACCCCTCCACTTT
TRBJ2-2 TRBV2 NA NA CASSEKAGVRVTGELFF TGTGCCAGCAGTGAAAAGGCTGGGGTGAGGGTCACCGGGGAGCTGTTTTTT
TRBJ1-1 TRBV4-1 NA NA CASSQDPLEAFF TGCGCCAGCAGCCAAGACCCTCTAGAAGCTTTCTTT
TRBJ1-6 TRBV25-1 NA NA CASSEQGYNSPLHF TGTGCCAGCAGTGAACAGGGGTATAATTCACCCCTCCACTTT
TRBJ1-6 TRBV2 many NA CASRALGGFNSPLHF TGTGCCAGCAGGGCCCTAGGGGGGTTCAATTCACCCCTCCACTTT
TRBJ2-1 TRBV3-1 NA NA CASSQDSDSEQFF TGTGCCAGCAGCCAAGATTCGGACAGTGAGCAGTTCTTC